Following are 3 T cell receptor beta chains from one sample sequenced in a study of cytomegalovirus exposure and HLA in healthy donors (dated by TCRdb to 2017 to 2019). The library was built by means of the immunoSEQ multiplex PCR assay. For the multiplex PCR, a mixture combining 60 forward primers for TCR Vbeta segments and 13 reverse primers for TCR Jbeta segments was used. TCRdb mirrors the immuneACCESS table, restricted to in-frame sequences. Some clones are absent from its copies; in checked studies, under half trace to an unresolved V gene, and the reason for the others is unknown. The table for this sample lists approximately 93,000 clones; 65% of them were counted only once. The top ten clonotypes cover over 5% of the sample. The sequencing sample was made of PBMCs. These TCRs come from a boy aged 5 to 17 in good health and CMV-seropositive.

This clone was observed once. The genes are TRBV5-4 and TRBJ2-7, with D uncertain. Between the trimmed V and J ends, which lost 2 bases and 5 bases, there was a span of 11 bases. This CDR3 has 13 amino acids. CDR1 is SGHNT, CDR2 YYREEE, per germline (reference sequence). CDR3: CASSFSVIHEQYF. In DNA, the CDR3 is TGTGCCAGCAGCTTCTCGGTCATCCACGAGCAGTACTTC.

This clone showed up just a few times. Other DNA sequences from this sample encode an identical CDR3 as well. The genes are TRBV30 and TRBJ1-1; D perhaps matches TRBD1 (5 bases). Germline-derived CDR1 and CDR2 are GTSNPN and SVGIG (reference sequence). V lost 5 bases and J 3 bases, leaving 10 bases between the germline ends. CDR3 length equals 12 residues. The CDR3 DNA follows: TGTGCCTGGTCTAGGGGATACACTGAAGCTTTCTTT. Protein: CAWSRGYTEAFF.

The chain has TRBV27 and TRBJ1-5; 7 bases map to TRBD1. There are 15 residues in the CDR3. J was trimmed by 9 bases and V by 5 bases; bases with no gene match: 13. Germline V CDR1 and CDR2: MNHEY, SMNVEV (reference sequence). The DNA of the CDR3 is TGTGCCAGCAGTCAGCAGATAGGGGGCCCATGGCCCCAGCATTTT. This encodes CASSQQIGGPWPQHF.